The source of this TCR beta chain is a study of blood T cells in healthy people across ages. CDR3 size: 18 residues. Germline-derived CDR1 and CDR2 are SGHTA and FQGNSA. With a J-beta primer mix and a sample-barcoded 5' primer, a second PCR ran about 7 to 12 cycles. All cDNA molecules were each tagged by a template-switch adaptor with 12 random nucleotides. TCRdb fed the 5' RACE reads into MiXCR, producing one record per CDR3 protein. The sample consists of some 320,000 distinct CDR3 sequences, less than 30% of them appearing once. Study-wide points: Naive T cell percentage by flow cytometry tracked strongly with beta diversity.

This clonotype showed up just a few times. Its target is not known. A read error may produce the germline difference seen at one junction end. The sequence was obtained from an older woman in good health. The sample taken for sequencing was blood. The rearrangement uses TRBV7-2 and TRBJ2-5, with TRBD2 identical over 7 bases. CDR3 in DNA: TGTGCCAGCAGCTTAGCGTATGGGCAGCCTCGAGCGGGGAATGAGCAGCTCTTC. Protein sequence: CASSLAYGQPRAGNEQLF.